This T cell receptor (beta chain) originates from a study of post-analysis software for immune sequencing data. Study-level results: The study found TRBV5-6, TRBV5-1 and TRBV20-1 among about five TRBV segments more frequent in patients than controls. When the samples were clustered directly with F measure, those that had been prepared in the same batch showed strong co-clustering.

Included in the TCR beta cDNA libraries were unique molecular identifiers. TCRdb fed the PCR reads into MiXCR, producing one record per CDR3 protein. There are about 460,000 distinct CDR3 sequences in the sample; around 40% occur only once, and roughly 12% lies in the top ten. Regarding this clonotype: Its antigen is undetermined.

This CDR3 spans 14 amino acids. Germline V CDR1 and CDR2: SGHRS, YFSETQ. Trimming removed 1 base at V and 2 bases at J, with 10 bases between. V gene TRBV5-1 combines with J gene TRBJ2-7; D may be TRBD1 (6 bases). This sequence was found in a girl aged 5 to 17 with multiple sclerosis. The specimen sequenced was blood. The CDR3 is CASSLSQGTYEQYF. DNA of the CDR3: TGCGCCAGCAGCTTGAGCCAGGGGACCTACGAGCAGTACTTC. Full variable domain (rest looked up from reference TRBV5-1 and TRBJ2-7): KAGVTQTPRYLIKTRGQQVTLSCSPISGHRSVSWYQQTPGQGLQFLFEYFSETQRNKGNFPGRFSGRQFSNSRSEMNVSTLELGDSALYLCASSLSQGTYEQYFGPGTRLTVT.